This T cell receptor beta chain was identified in a study of cytomegalovirus exposure and HLA in healthy donors. Study-wide results and limits: In vitro testing confirmed three CMV-associated chains as specific for CMV antigens. Cytomegalovirus-associated status was assigned to more than 150 TCR beta chains. The classifier reportedly diagnosed cytomegalovirus status with high specificity and sensitivity.

Trimming removed 2 bases from V and 0 bases from J, with 14 bases in between. This CDR3 contains 17 residues. Germline assignment: CDR1 SGHVS and CDR2 FQNEAQ. Repertoires were generated with immunoSEQ multiplex PCR, while TCRdb's copy carries only in-frame clones and drops some. This table has roughly 60,000 clones, 90% to 96% appearing once. On this clone: The antigen is undetermined.

What was sequenced was PBMCs. V and J are TRBV7-8 and TRBJ2-1; possible D gene TRBD2, 6 bases. The clonotype comes from a woman under 30 in good health and CMV-seronegative. Here the CDR3 reads CASSLRLLANSYNEQFF. The CDR3 nucleotides are TGTGCCAGCAGCTTACGACTACTAGCAAACTCCTACAATGAGCAGTTCTTC.